The 29 T cell receptor beta chains presented below share a single source sample, sequenced in a study of response to subunit inactivated influenza vaccine. In TCRdb, the RT-PCR reads were re-called with MiXCR into one record per CDR3 protein. This sample carries about 830,000 distinct CDR3 sequences, around 20% of them seen once, and the ten largest clones take approximately 11%. Here the sequenced sample was PBMCs from blood, taken roughly 5 days after vaccination. These receptors were collected from a man aged 50-59 years who received an inactivated influenza vaccine.

This chain links TRBV6-1 with TRBJ2-1; possibly TRBD2 for D (6 bases). From germline, CDR1 is MNHNS and CDR2 SASEGT. Between the trimmed V and J ends, which lost 4 bases and 0 bases, there was a span of 10 bases. The CDR3 is 15 amino acids. CDR3 amino acids: CASSAAGSSYNEQFF. In DNA form, the CDR3 reads TGTGCCAGCAGTGCAGCCGGGAGCTCCTACAATGAGCAGTTCTTC.

This clonotype showed up just a few times. The chain combines TRBV7-9 with TRBJ1-2; D gene ambiguous. Germline V gene sequence: CDR1 SEHNR, CDR2 FQNEAQ (reference sequence). The V and J ends lost 1 base and 3 bases respectively, with 6 bases between them. This CDR3 is 13 amino acids long. The CDR3 DNA reads TGTGCCAGCAGCTTAGTTTACGACTATGGCTACACCTTC. Translating it yields CASSLVYDYGYTF.

The rearrangement joins TRBV30 to TRBJ2-7, with D maybe TRBD2 (5 bases). Trimming cost V 0 bases and J 4 bases, with 16 bases left between them. This CDR3 has 15 amino acids. Germline CDR1 reads GTSNPN; CDR2 reads SVGIG (reference sequence). Here the CDR3 DNA reads TGTGCCTGGAGTGTCAGCTCCGGGGTGTGGTACGAGCAGTACTTC. It is translated as CAWSVSSGVWYEQYF.

The rearrangement uses TRBV20-1 and TRBJ1-5, with 12 bases identical to TRBD1. The germline gives CDR1 DFQATT, CDR2 SNEGSKA (reference sequence). V dropped 2 bases and J dropped 2; count of bases not matched to a gene: 7. The CDR3 has 17 residues. The CDR3 DNA is TGCAGTGCTAGAAGGGGGACAGGGGGCGCTGGCAATCAGCCCCAGCATTTT. Translation: CSARRGTGGAGNQPQHF.

Note on this clonotype: Without the conserved terminal phenylalanine or tryptophan, this CDR3 likely stems from a read error. The chain uses TRBV4-2 and TRBJ2-7, with 8 positions matching TRBD1. The CDR3 consists of 16 residues. V dropped 1 base and J dropped 0; count of bases not matched to a gene: 5. Germline lookup yields CDR1 LGHNA and CDR2 YNFKEQ. The chain's CDR3 is CASSQGQGAHSYEQYL. The CDR3 DNA sequence: TGTGCCAGCAGCCAAGGGCAGGGGGCCCACTCCTACGAGCAGTACCTC.

V and J are TRBV10-3 and TRBJ2-2; 7 nucleotides line up with TRBD1. Looked up from germline, CDR1 is ENHRY and CDR2 is SYGVKD. This CDR3 spans 15 amino acids. Germline trimming cut 6 bases from V and 2 bases from J; bases unmatched to any gene: 6. The CDR3 is CAISGTDQNTGELFF. The CDR3 region has the DNA TGTGCCATCAGCGGGACAGACCAAAACACCGGGGAGCTGTTTTTT.

The rearrangement joins TRBV28 to TRBJ1-3; tentatively, D is TRBD1 (6 bases). Looked up from germline, CDR1 is MDHEN and CDR2 is SYDVKM. The CDR3 sequence is 15 residues long. Deletions cut 5 bases from V and 0 bases from J, with 11 bases between. This chain's CDR3 is CASSTTGISGNTIYF. CDR3 nucleotide sequence: TGTGCCAGCAGTACCACAGGGATCTCTGGAAACACCATATATTTT.

This clonotype came up many times. The chain carries TRBV7-2 and TRBJ1-6; tentatively, D is TRBD1 (5 bases). Germline lookup yields CDR1 SGHTA and CDR2 FQGNSA. V was trimmed by 4 bases and J by 10 bases, leaving 17 bases between them. The CDR3 is made up of 15 amino acids. CDR3 region: CASSSGVGTASPLHF. DNA for the CDR3: TGTGCCAGCAGCTCGGGGGTCGGGACGGCGTCACCCCTCCACTTT.

In nucleotides, the CDR3 is TGCGCCAGCGACGAAGGGACAGGGGGCACTGAAGCTTTCTTT. Protein: CASDEGTGGTEAFF. The chain combines TRBV5-1 with TRBJ1-1; 11 nucleotides line up with TRBD1. The ends lost 7 bases at V and 4 bases at J; junction bases unmatched: 6. Germline V gene lookup returns CDR1 SGHRS and CDR2 YFSETQ. The CDR3 spans 14 residues.

The chain has TRBV7-9 and TRBJ1-4, with D possibly TRBD1 on 5 matching bases. V was clipped by 2 bases and J by 0 bases, with 10 bases between them. The CDR3 loop spans 16 amino acids. The V gene's germline CDR1 is SEHNR and CDR2 FQNEAQ (reference sequence). CDR3 sequence: CASSLQGGATNEKLFF. DNA of the CDR3: TGTGCCAGCAGCTTACAGGGTGGCGCAACTAATGAAAAACTGTTTTTT.

In its sample, this clonotype was seen many times. The V and J genes are TRBV4-1 and TRBJ1-1; possibly TRBD1 for D (5 bases). Germline CDR1 reads MGHRA; CDR2 reads YSYEKL. CDR3 length equals 16 residues. V lost 2 bases and J lost 6, with 19 bases in between. CDR3 in DNA: TGCGCCAGCAGCCAATTCCACCTCCGTCGGGGCCCTGAAGCTTTCTTT. It encodes CASSQFHLRRGPEAFF.

This clonotype turned up a few times. This chain uses TRBV10-3 with TRBJ2-7; possibly TRBD2 for D (5 bases). Trimming took off 8 bases at V and 3 bases at J, with 11 bases between the two ends. The CDR3 is made up of 12 amino acids. Germline loops: CDR1 ENHRY, CDR2 SYGVKD. As DNA, the CDR3 is TGTGCCATCTATGACCGGGGCTACGAGCAGTACTTC. It translates to CAIYDRGYEQYF.

The rearrangement links TRBV4-1 to TRBJ2-4; D is unresolved. In germline, CDR1 is MGHRA, CDR2 YSYEKL. Trimming removed 1 base from V and 5 bases from J, with 18 bases in between. The CDR3 totals 17 residues. The CDR3 DNA is TGCGCCAGCAGCCAAGTAGTTTTGGCAGGCGTGGAAAACATTCAGTACTTC. Protein sequence: CASSQVVLAGVENIQYF.

The chain employs TRBV6-2 or TRBV6-3 and TRBJ2-2, with D unresolved. V was cut by 2 bases and J by 7 bases, with 17 bases left in between. CDR1 is MNHEY and CDR2 is SVGEGT in the germline V gene. The CDR3 is made up of 16 amino acids. The chain's CDR3 is CASSYNSGWKNGELFF. DNA of the CDR3: TGTGCCAGCAGTTACAATTCGGGCTGGAAAAACGGGGAGCTGTTTTTT.

This clonotype appeared a few times. The rearrangement joins TRBV5-1 to TRBJ2-1, with 9 bases fitting TRBD1. From germline, CDR1 is SGHRS and CDR2 YFSETQ. The CDR3 has 14 residues. The trim removed 6 bases at V and 8 bases at J, leaving 9 bases unmatched. CDR3 DNA sequence: TGCGCCAGCACCTGGGACAGGGATCCCCATGAGCAGTTCTTC. It yields the protein CASTWDRDPHEQFF. The entire variable domain, with the rest obtained from reference TRBV5-1 and TRBJ2-1, is as follows: KAGVTQTPRYLIKTRGQQVTLSCSPISGHRSVSWYQQTPGQGLQFLFEYFSETQRNKGNFPGRFSGRQFSNSRSEMNVSTLELGDSALYLCASTWDRDPHEQFFGPGTRLTVL.

This sequence joins TRBV2 and TRBJ2-1; unclear D gene. CDR1 and CDR2 from the germline V gene are SNHLY and FYNNEI. Trimming took 8 bases from V and 5 from J, leaving 13 bases between them. The CDR3 loop spans 13 amino acids. The CDR3 reads CASGGFLDNEQFF. The CDR3 DNA reads as TGTGCCAGCGGCGGCTTCTTAGACAATGAGCAGTTCTTC. The variable domain in full, completed from reference TRBV2 and TRBJ2-1, reads EPEVTQTPSHQVTQMGQEVILRCVPISNHLYFYWYRQILGQKVEFLVSFYNNEISEKSEIFDDQFSVERPDGSNFTLKIRSTKLEDSAMYFCASGGFLDNEQFFGPGTRLTVL.

V is TRBV28 and J is TRBJ2-7, with D possibly TRBD1 on 6 matching bases. V was clipped by 4 bases and J by 10 bases, with 20 bases between them. The CDR3 is 14 amino acids. Per germline, CDR1 MDHEN and CDR2 SYDVKM. Written as DNA, the CDR3 is TGTGCCAGCAGTTCATCAGGGACATTACGAGAACAGTACTTC. It yields the protein CASSSSGTLREQYF.

This chain connects TRBV29-1 to TRBJ2-6; no clear D. The CDR3 spans 14 residues. V was clipped by 5 bases and J by 1 base, with 9 bases between them. From germline, CDR1 is SQVTM and CDR2 ANQGSEA. CDR3 sequence reads: CSVKYGSGANVLTF. CDR3 nucleotide sequence: TGCAGCGTTAAGTATGGGTCTGGGGCCAACGTCCTGACTTTC. The full variable domain, in which reference TRBV29-1 and TRBJ2-6 provide the parts outside the CDR3, is SAVISQKPSRDICQRGTSLTIQCQVDSQVTMMFWYRQQPGQSLTLIATANQGSEATYESGFVIDKFPISRPNLTFSTLTVSNMSPEDSSIYLCSVKYGSGANVLTFGAGSRLTVL.

This clonotype was counted between two and nine times. The rearrangement uses TRBV3-1 and TRBJ2-4, with 9 bases aligning to TRBD1. V was pared by 6 bases and J by 6 bases, with 6 bases of the junction left unmatched. In germline, CDR1 is LGHDT, CDR2 YNNKEL (reference sequence). This CDR3 spans 14 amino acids. The CDR3 coding sequence is TGTGCCAGCAGAAAGGGACAGGGAGGAAACATTCAGTACTTC. Amino acids: CASRKGQGGNIQYF.

V is TRBV12-3 or TRBV12-4 and J is TRBJ2-1, with a possible D match to TRBD1 (6 bases). The V end was cut by 2 bases, the J end by 4 bases, with 9 bases between. The length of the CDR3 is 14 residues. CDR3 coding DNA: TGTGCCAGCAGTTTAACGGGACAATACAATGAGCAGTTCTTC. Amino acids: CASSLTGQYNEQFF.

This chain connects TRBV20-1 to TRBJ2-7; 11 bases map to TRBD2. The CDR3 runs to 16 residues. Losses at the gene ends were 2 bases for V and 0 bases for J; bases not matched to a gene: 6. Germline CDR1 and CDR2: DFQATT and SNEGSKA (reference sequence). The CDR3 protein is CSARPSSGRFSYEQYF. As DNA, the CDR3 is TGCAGTGCTAGACCTTCTAGCGGGAGGTTCTCCTACGAGCAGTACTTC.

The V and J genes are TRBV20-1 and TRBJ2-1; D gene unclear. Germline CDR1 is DFQATT and CDR2 is SNEGSKA (reference sequence). V lost 5 bases and J 10 bases, leaving 18 bases between the germline ends. The CDR3 length is 13 residues. CDR3: CSAPPSGREEQFF. DNA for the CDR3: TGCAGTGCTCCCCCCTCGGGTAGGGAAGAGCAGTTCTTC.

V is TRBV20-1 and J is TRBJ2-5; 13 nucleotides align to TRBD2. The germline gives CDR1 DFQATT, CDR2 SNEGSKA (reference sequence). J gave up 5 bases and V 3 bases, and 6 bases lay outside the gene matches. The CDR3 length is 15 residues. The CDR3 is CSARGTSGISETQYF. The CDR3 nucleotides read TGCAGTGCTAGGGGGACTAGCGGGATCTCGGAGACCCAGTACTTC.

This clonotype was picked up many times. CDR3 protein: CASSQDRRTGVYNEQFF. In DNA, the CDR3 is TGCGCCAGCAGCCAAGACAGAAGGACAGGGGTGTACAATGAGCAGTTCTTC. V is TRBV4-3 and J is TRBJ2-1; 9 nucleotides align to TRBD1. Germline values: CDR1 LGHNA, CDR2 YSLEER. Germline trimming cut 0 bases from V and 4 bases from J; bases unmatched to any gene: 7. The CDR3 contains 17 residues.

The chain is built from TRBV20-1 and TRBJ2-2; 7 positions match TRBD2. V dropped 0 bases and J dropped 7; count of bases not matched to a gene: 5. Germline V gene lookup returns CDR1 DFQATT and CDR2 SNEGSKA (reference sequence). This CDR3 contains 14 residues. In DNA form, the CDR3 reads TGCAGTGCTAGAGACACTAGCGCTGGCGGGGAGCTGTTTTTT. Its protein product is CSARDTSAGGELFF.

This clonotype was counted between two and nine times. The chain employs TRBV29-1 and TRBJ1-2; D is uncertain. CDR1 is SQVTM and CDR2 is ANQGSEA in the germline V gene. The CDR3 runs 14 residues. Trimming took off 4 bases at V and 0 bases at J, with 12 bases between the two ends. The DNA for the CDR3 is TGCAGCGTTGTTCCCCGACTCGCTAACTATGGCTACACCTTC. Protein sequence: CSVVPRLANYGYTF.

This CDR3 reads CASSHTQGEQYF. CDR3 bases: TGTGCCAGCAGCCACACACAGGGGGAGCAGTACTTC. The J gene is TRBJ2-7, the V gene TRBV12-3 or TRBV12-4, with TRBD1 identical over 7 bases. The J segment lost 7 bases and the V segment lost 6 bases, leaving 6 bases of the junction unmatched. The CDR3 is 12 amino acids.

The CDR3 DNA follows: TGTGCCAGCAGTTTAACTTTGCGAGGCACAGATACGCAGTATTTT. It is translated as CASSLTLRGTDTQYF. The chain uses TRBV28 and TRBJ2-3; D ambiguous. This CDR3 is built from 15 residues. CDR1 MDHEN and CDR2 SYDVKM come from the germline V gene. V lost 2 bases and J lost 1, with 10 bases in between.

The rearrangement joins TRBV6-1 to TRBJ2-1; D ambiguous. Trimming cost V 6 bases and J 1 base, with 10 bases left between them. The CDR3 extends over 14 amino acids. Germline CDR1 reads MNHNS; CDR2 reads SASEGT. The CDR3 DNA is TGTGCCAGCAGGTCATCCTTTTCCTACAATGAGCAGTTCTTC. It encodes CASRSSFSYNEQFF.